The 3 T cell receptor beta chains given below trace back to one sample, sequenced in a study of T cell repertoires in cytomegalovirus infection. TCRdb reprocessed the reads via MiXCR and lists one record per CDR3 protein. The profile shows fewer than 550,000 distinct CDR3 sequences, 16% of them singletons. Sequenced material: CD8+ T cells from PBMCs. All receptors derive from a human donor in good health (CMV status not recorded). Some clones in this sample may be carry-over from other donors' samples.

This clonotype was seen at least ten times. This chain joins TRBV12-3 or TRBV12-4 and TRBJ1-1; D possibly corresponds to TRBD1 (5 bases). The CDR3 is 13 residues long. The V end lost 3 bases, the J end lost 8 bases, and 13 bases lay between the germline ends. The CDR3 sequence is CASSFSQTVEAFF. CDR3 DNA sequence: TGTGCCAGCAGTTTTTCGCAGACAGTAGAAGCTTTCTTT.

The chain carries TRBV29-1 and TRBJ2-1, with TRBD1 as a possible D gene (5 bases). The length of the CDR3 is 10 residues. Germline V lookup: CDR1 SQVTM, CDR2 ANQGSEA. Trimming stripped 8 bases from V and 5 bases from J, with 7 bases between. The CDR3 region is CSTRDNEQFF. CDR3 nucleotides: TGCAGCACCAGGGACAATGAGCAGTTCTTC.

This clonotype was counted many times. The chain joins TRBV12-3 or TRBV12-4 to TRBJ2-2; D is perhaps TRBD1 (6 bases). The CDR3 is 17 residues long. Trimming removed 4 bases at V and 3 bases at J, with 18 bases between. This chain's CDR3 is CASSYSRAGADTGELFF. For the CDR3, the DNA is TGTGCCAGCAGTTATTCCCGGGCAGGGGCGGACACCGGGGAGCTGTTTTTT.